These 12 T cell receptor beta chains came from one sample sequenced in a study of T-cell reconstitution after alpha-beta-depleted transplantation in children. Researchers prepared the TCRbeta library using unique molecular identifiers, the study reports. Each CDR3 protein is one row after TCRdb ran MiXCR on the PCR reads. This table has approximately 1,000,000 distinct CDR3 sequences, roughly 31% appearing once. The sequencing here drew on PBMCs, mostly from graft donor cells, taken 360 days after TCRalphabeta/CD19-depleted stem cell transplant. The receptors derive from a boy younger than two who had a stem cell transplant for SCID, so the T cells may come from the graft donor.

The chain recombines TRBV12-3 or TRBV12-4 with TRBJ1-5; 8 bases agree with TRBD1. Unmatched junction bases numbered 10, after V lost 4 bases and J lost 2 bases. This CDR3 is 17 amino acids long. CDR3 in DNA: TGTGCCAGCAGTTACCACCCAGGGGGCAGGGGCAATCAGCCCCAGCATTTT. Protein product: CASSYHPGGRGNQPQHF.

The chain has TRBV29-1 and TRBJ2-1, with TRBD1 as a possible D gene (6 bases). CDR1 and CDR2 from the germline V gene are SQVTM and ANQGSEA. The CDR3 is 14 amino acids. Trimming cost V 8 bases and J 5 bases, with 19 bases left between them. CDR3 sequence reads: CSYPSDRDNNEQFF. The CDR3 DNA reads TGCAGCTACCCTTCGGACAGAGACAACAATGAGCAGTTCTTC.

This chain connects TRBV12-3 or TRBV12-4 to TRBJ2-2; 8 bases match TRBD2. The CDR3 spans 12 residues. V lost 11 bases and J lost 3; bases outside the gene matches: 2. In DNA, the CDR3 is TGTGCCGGAGCGGGAGACACCGGGGAGCTGTTTTTT. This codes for CAGAGDTGELFF.

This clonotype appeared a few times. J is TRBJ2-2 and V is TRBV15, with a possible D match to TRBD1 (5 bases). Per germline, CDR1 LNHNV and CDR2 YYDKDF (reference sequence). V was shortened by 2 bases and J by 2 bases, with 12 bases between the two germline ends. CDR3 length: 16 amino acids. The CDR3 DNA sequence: TGTGCCACCAGCAGACGGAGACAGCTAAACACCGGGGAGCTGTTTTTT. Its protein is CATSRRRQLNTGELFF.

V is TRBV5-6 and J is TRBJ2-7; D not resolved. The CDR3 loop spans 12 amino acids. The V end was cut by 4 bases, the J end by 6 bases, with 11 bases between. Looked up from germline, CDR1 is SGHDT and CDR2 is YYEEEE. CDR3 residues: CASSLPDGEQYF. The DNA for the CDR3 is TGTGCCAGCAGCCTGCCTGACGGCGAGCAGTACTTC.

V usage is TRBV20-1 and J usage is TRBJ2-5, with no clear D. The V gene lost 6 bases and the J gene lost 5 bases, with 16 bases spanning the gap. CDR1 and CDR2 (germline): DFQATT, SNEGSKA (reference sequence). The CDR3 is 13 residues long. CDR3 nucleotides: TGCAGTGCCCCCCCTGGCATAGGCGAGACCCAGTACTTC. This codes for CSAPPGIGETQYF.

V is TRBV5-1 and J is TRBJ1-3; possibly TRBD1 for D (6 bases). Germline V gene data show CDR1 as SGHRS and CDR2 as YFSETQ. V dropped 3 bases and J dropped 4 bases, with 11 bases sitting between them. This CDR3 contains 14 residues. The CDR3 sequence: CASSSADRGNTIYF. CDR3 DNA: TGCGCCAGCAGCTCCGCTGACAGGGGAAACACCATATATTTT.

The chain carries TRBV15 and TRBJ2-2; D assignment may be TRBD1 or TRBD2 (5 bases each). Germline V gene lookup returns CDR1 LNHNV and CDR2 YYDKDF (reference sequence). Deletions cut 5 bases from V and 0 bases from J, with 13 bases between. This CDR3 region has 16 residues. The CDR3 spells CATSPRDGSNTGELFF. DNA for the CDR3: TGTGCCACCAGCCCACGGGACGGATCGAACACCGGGGAGCTGTTTTTT.

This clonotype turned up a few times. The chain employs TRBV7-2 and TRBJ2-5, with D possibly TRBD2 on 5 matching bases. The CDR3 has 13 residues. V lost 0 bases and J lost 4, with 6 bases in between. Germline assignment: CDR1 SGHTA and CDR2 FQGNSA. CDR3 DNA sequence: TGTGCCAGCAGCTTAGCGAGGGCAGAGACCCAGTACTTC. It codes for CASSLARAETQYF.

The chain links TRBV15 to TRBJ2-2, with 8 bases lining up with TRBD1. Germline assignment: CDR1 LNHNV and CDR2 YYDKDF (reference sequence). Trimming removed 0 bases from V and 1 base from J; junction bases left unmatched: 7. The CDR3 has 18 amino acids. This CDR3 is CATSRDAPGTGNTGELFF. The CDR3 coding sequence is TGTGCCACCAGCAGAGATGCTCCGGGGACAGGGAACACCGGGGAGCTGTTTTTT.

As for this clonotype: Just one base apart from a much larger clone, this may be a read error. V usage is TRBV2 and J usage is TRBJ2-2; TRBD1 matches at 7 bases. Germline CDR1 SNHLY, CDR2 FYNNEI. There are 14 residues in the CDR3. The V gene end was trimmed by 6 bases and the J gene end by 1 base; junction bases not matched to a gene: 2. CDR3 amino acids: CASRGTENTGELFF. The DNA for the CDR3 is TGTGCCAGCAGGGGGACAGAGAACACCGGGGAGCTGTTTTTT.

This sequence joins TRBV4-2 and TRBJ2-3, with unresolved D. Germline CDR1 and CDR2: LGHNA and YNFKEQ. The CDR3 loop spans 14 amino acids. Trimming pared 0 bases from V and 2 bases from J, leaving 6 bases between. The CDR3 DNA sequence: TGTGCCAGCAGCCAAGATATCCCCACAGATACGCAGTATTTT. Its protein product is CASSQDIPTDTQYF.